One TCR beta chain is described in this entry. Its antigen remains undetermined. No base qualities exist here, and no much larger clone lies one base off it. Systemically healthy Caucasian individuals from Russia, some 36 in total and aged about 6 to 100 years, were included as donors. Approximately 9.3 milliliters of peripheral blood were drawn from each donor into EDTA-treated Vacutainer tubes. PBMCs were isolated by Ficoll-Paque density-gradient centrifugation, with at least 6 million obtained per sample. Trizol reagent was used to extract total RNA from the PBMCs, yielding at least 5 micrograms per sample. For every donor, an aliquot of PBMCs went through flow cytometry to measure the percentages of naive CD45RAhigh/CD27high T cells. The source of the sample is a study of blood T cells in healthy people across ages (dated by TCRdb to the mid-2010s). With respect to the entire study: In model experiments, template switching captured about one uniquely barcoded TCR beta cDNA molecule for every two T cells. Four age groups were formed from the donors: young (average approximately 15 years), middle-aged (around 40), aged (around 62) and long-lived (more than 75). To avoid experimental bias, donors of different ages were randomly spread across the sequencing lanes. The study analyzed two additional independent replicas of 1 million unique cDNA reads from the same blood draw for two donors, one aged 18 to 29 and one aged 80 or older. To track age-related changes in TCR beta repertoire diversity, the study relied on deep sequencing normalized with unique cDNA molecular identifiers.

Libraries came from 5' RACE. The listed sequencing device is Illumina HiSeq 2500. A second PCR of about 6 to 12 cycles was run with a J-beta primer mix and a sample-barcoded 5' primer. A unique molecular identifier was introduced onto each TCR beta cDNA molecule by a template-switch 5' adaptor carrying 12 random nucleotides. Each sample yielded at least 2.5 million CDR3-containing paired-end reads. The Mint cDNA synthesis kit, primed by a TRBC-specific oligonucleotide, was used to synthesize first-strand cDNA from all RNA. Following uracil-DNA glycosylase treatment, a first 18-cycle PCR with universal primers M1SS and BC2_uni_R was performed on all cDNA. The original pipeline was this. Each sample was normalized by randomly selecting 1 million high-quality reads, each carrying a distinct molecular identifier. Reads with shared molecular identifiers were discarded instead of being binned into consensus sequences. MiTCR, with a Q25 quality threshold and the strictest error-elimination algorithm, was used for CDR3 identification, clonotype clustering and error correction. Lower-bound total TCR beta diversity was estimated with a nonparametric unseen species model using Euler transformation. TCRdb reanalyzed the raw reads on its own, using fastp at Q25 for trimming and MiXCR for clone calling, and kept in-frame beta chains. Each entry is one CDR3 protein sequence, shown with its most common DNA and genes. The V and J calls come from TCRdb's annotation, not from the publication. The sample contains roughly 800,000 distinct CDR3 sequences, 35% to 40% of them found a single time. Together, the top ten hold 10% to 15% of the sample.

The research as a whole found: There was a strong correlation between observed TCR beta diversity and the percentage of naive T cells measured by flow cytometry. Since profiling was done on bulk unsorted PBMCs, naive and antigen-experienced compartments could not be conclusively compared. Estimates of total diversity from one million sequenced T cells were regarded as lower bounds and underestimates. Because the CMV infection status of the donors was unknown, age-related changes in expanded clonotypes may potentially have been confounded. Compared with the aged group, more naive CD4+ T cells, fewer expanded clones and increased TCR diversity were shown by the long-lived group, suggesting age selection. As age increased, observed TCR beta diversity per million T cells dropped in a roughly linear way, and a significant reduction was already evident by age about 36.

The TCR sequence derives from a man between 18 and 29 years old in good health. The sequenced sample consisted of blood.

The CDR3 protein: CAWTPGQSYTEAFF. The nucleotide sequence reads as follows: TGTGCCTGGACCCCAGGACAGAGCTACACTGAAGCTTTCTTT. The chain is assembled from TRBV30 and TRBJ1-1, with a weak D call of TRBD1 (6 bases match). Its CDR3 holds 14 amino acids, cysteine through phenylalanine. Of all the DNA, just the CDR3 is kept, 42 bases in frame from base 1. CDR1 GTSNPN and CDR2 SVGIG were looked up in the germline V gene (reference sequence). The V and J ends are trimmed by 4 bases and 3 bases, leaving 15 bases between them.